Listed here are 29 T cell receptor beta chains from one sample, sequenced in a study of regulatory T cells in long-lasting Graves disease. Library construction for TCR beta used iRepertoire HTBI primers and Arm-PCR of CDR3 regions. TCRdb re-called the multiplex PCR reads through MiXCR, storing one row per CDR3 protein. The sample contains just over 600,000 distinct CDR3 sequences, about 16% of which appear only once. The sample's time point: newly diagnosed GD, antithyroid drugs for less than 3 months. From PBMCs, RNA was extracted and then used to make the TCR library. The sample also formed part of further work on T cells in Graves' hyperthyroidism and ophthalmopathy.

This specimen was peripheral blood mononuclear cells (PBMCs), taken at new diagnosis, from a patient treated with antithyroid drugs. These receptors were obtained from a woman aged 30 to 39 with Graves disease.

The V and J genes are TRBV5-1 and TRBJ1-5, with 7 bases that match TRBD1. Trimming took 4 bases from V and 4 from J; bases not matched to a gene: 5. The germline CDR1 and CDR2 sequences are SGHRS and YFSETQ. CDR3 size: 14 residues. CDR3 in DNA: TGCGCCAGCAGCCCGGGACAGATGAATCAGCCCCAGCATTTT. This encodes CASSPGQMNQPQHF.

The sample holds many counts of this clonotype. This chain connects TRBV2 to TRBJ2-2, with a tentative D call TRBD2 (5 bases). Germline V lookup: CDR1 SNHLY, CDR2 FYNNEI. The CDR3 extends over 14 amino acids. The CDR3 is CAISSHRGAGELFF. In DNA form, the CDR3 reads TGTGCGATATCATCACATCGGGGTGCCGGGGAGCTGTTTTTT.

This clonotype has more than one count but fewer than ten. The gene calls are TRBV19 and TRBJ2-1; 15 positions match TRBD2. The CDR3 is 17 amino acids. Germline V gene sequence: CDR1 LNHDA, CDR2 SQIVND (reference sequence). The J segment lost 6 bases and the V segment lost 6 bases, leaving 9 bases of the junction unmatched. The CDR3 DNA sequence: TGTGCCAGTAGGGGGACTAGCGGGAGGCGTCGCTTCAATGAGCAGTTCTTC. Translated: CASRGTSGRRRFNEQFF.

This clonotype was counted a few times. The V gene is TRBV28, the J gene TRBJ1-5; TRBD1 matches at 8 bases. Germline values: CDR1 MDHEN, CDR2 SYDVKM. The length of the CDR3 is 14 residues. The trim removed 8 bases at V and 4 bases at J, leaving 7 bases unmatched. CDR3: CASERRTGNQPQHF. The CDR3 nucleotides read TGTGCCAGCGAACGACGGACAGGGAATCAGCCCCAGCATTTT.

V is TRBV4-1 and J is TRBJ1-2; no clear D gene. The CDR3 consists of 18 residues. Germline CDR1 is MGHRA and CDR2 is YSYEKL. The V end was cut by 1 base, the J end by 5 bases, with 23 bases between. Here the CDR3 reads CASSQAWAYALGEYGYTF. The DNA for the CDR3 is TGCGCCAGCAGCCAAGCGTGGGCGTACGCCCTCGGAGAGTATGGCTACACCTTC.

This clonotype was picked up many times. The V and J genes are TRBV6-2 or TRBV6-3 and TRBJ2-1; D may correspond to TRBD1 or TRBD2 (8 bases each). The CDR3 extends over 15 amino acids. Germline V gene lookup returns CDR1 MNHEY and CDR2 SVGEGT. V was trimmed by 10 bases and J by 6 bases, leaving 22 bases between them. Here the CDR3 reads CATRQGIAGSNEQFF. Written as DNA, the CDR3 is TGTGCCACCCGACAGGGGATAGCGGGGAGCAATGAGCAGTTCTTC.

This clonotype was recorded many times. The V gene is TRBV6-5, the J gene TRBJ1-1; possibly TRBD1 for D (5 bases). Per germline, CDR1 MNHEY and CDR2 SVGAGI. Trimming took 0 bases from V and 1 from J, leaving 9 bases between them. The CDR3 totals 15 residues. The CDR3 DNA is TGTGCCAGCAGTTACTCCGGGGCCCCGAACACTGAAGCTTTCTTT. Protein product: CASSYSGAPNTEAFF.

This clonotype showed up many times. The rearrangement uses TRBV6-2 or TRBV6-3 and TRBJ2-3, with 8 bases identical to TRBD1. This CDR3 spans 15 amino acids. The germline gives CDR1 MNHEY, CDR2 SVGEGT. Losses at the gene ends were 4 bases for V and 1 base for J; bases not matched to a gene: 4. The CDR3 coding sequence is TGTGCCAGCAGTTGGGGGACAGGAGGCACAGATACGCAGTATTTT. This translates into CASSWGTGGTDTQYF.

This clonotype was counted between two and nine times. The chain employs TRBV7-2 and TRBJ2-2; TRBD2 matches 9 bases. Germline assignment: CDR1 SGHTA and CDR2 FQGNSA. The CDR3 consists of 15 residues. The J segment lost 5 bases and the V segment lost 2 bases, leaving 3 bases of the junction unmatched. CDR3 sequence (DNA): TGTGCCAGCAGCTTAATGCTAGCGGGGACCGGGGAGCTGTTTTTT. This encodes CASSLMLAGTGELFF.

This clonotype showed up just a few times. The junction and the germline gene differ at one end; a read error may be behind it. The chain combines TRBV28 with TRBJ2-1, with TRBD1 matching over 11 bases. The CDR3 has 16 residues. From germline, CDR1 is MDHEN and CDR2 SYDVKM. The CDR3 spells CASSSGQGVYYNEQFF. The CDR3 nucleotides read TGTGCCAGCAGTTCGGGACAGGGGGTATACTACAACGAGCAGTTCTTC.

This clonotype was found many times. The rearrangement uses TRBV2 and TRBJ2-1; 8 bases map to TRBD2. Germline CDR1 and CDR2: SNHLY and FYNNEI. The J segment lost 4 bases and the V segment lost 6 bases, leaving 8 bases of the junction unmatched. This CDR3 has 15 residues. The CDR3 sequence is CASRATSGNYNEQFF. The DNA of the CDR3 is TGTGCCAGCAGGGCCACTAGCGGTAATTACAATGAGCAGTTCTTC. Full variable domain (outside the CDR3, taken from reference TRBV2 and TRBJ2-1): EPEVTQTPSHQVTQMGQEVILRCVPISNHLYFYWYRQILGQKVEFLVSFYNNEISEKSEIFDDQFSVERPDGSNFTLKIRSTKLEDSAMYFCASRATSGNYNEQFFGPGTRLTVL.

With respect to this clonotype: The junction shows a germline mismatch at one end, possibly a read error. V is TRBV11-2 and J is TRBJ2-3; D might be TRBD2 (6 bases). The V gene's germline CDR1 is SGHAT and CDR2 FQNNGV. The CDR3 is 15 amino acids. The CDR3 DNA sequence: TGTTCCAGCAGCTTAGATTGGGGGGGCACAGATACGCAGTATTTT. Amino acids: CSSSLDWGGTDTQYF.

This clonotype has a handful of counts. The CDR3 bases are TGTGCCAGCACCGGAGAAAGGACAGGGCAGAACACTGAAGCTTTCTTT. Amino acid sequence: CASTGERTGQNTEAFF. This chain uses TRBV9 with TRBJ1-1, with 8 bases identical to TRBD1. J was trimmed by 1 base and V by 6 bases; bases with no gene match: 11. The CDR3 is 16 amino acids. The germline V gene has CDR1 SGDLS and CDR2 YYNGEE.

The chain is built from TRBV5-1 and TRBJ1-4; maybe TRBD1 (5 bases). V dropped 2 bases and J dropped 7 bases, with 12 bases sitting between them. Germline V gene sequence: CDR1 SGHRS, CDR2 YFSETQ. The length of the CDR3 is 14 residues. CDR3 sequence reads: CASSFDWDGEKLFF. CDR3 nucleotide sequence: TGCGCCAGCAGCTTCGACTGGGACGGTGAAAAACTGTTTTTT.

This clonotype was counted only a few times. The rearrangement links TRBV6-9 to TRBJ1-4; D ambiguous. Trimming cost V 3 bases and J 4 bases, with 18 bases left between them. CDR1 is MNHGY, CDR2 SVAAGI, per germline. The length of the CDR3 is 17 residues. The CDR3 reads CASSYKRTAPINEKLFF. The CDR3 region has the DNA TGTGCCAGCAGTTACAAGCGTACAGCCCCAATTAATGAAAAACTGTTTTTT.

This chain joins TRBV30 and TRBJ1-3, with D uncertain. Trimming pared 1 base from V and 2 bases from J, leaving 6 bases between. The CDR3 has 13 amino acids. Germline-derived CDR1 and CDR2 are GTSNPN and SVGIG (reference sequence). In DNA, the CDR3 is TGTGCCTGGAGTGAACAGACTGGAAACACCATATATTTT. It specifies CAWSEQTGNTIYF.

In its sample, this clonotype was seen many times. The rearrangement uses TRBV27 and TRBJ2-1; 7 bases are a match to TRBD2. This CDR3 has 16 amino acids. Germline V gene data show CDR1 as MNHEY and CDR2 as SMNVEV (reference sequence). The trim removed 3 bases at V and 7 bases at J, leaving 12 bases unmatched. CDR3 sequence (DNA): TGTGCCAGCAGTTTGTTAGCAGGGACTAATTCGAATGAGCAGTTCTTC. Its translation is CASSLLAGTNSNEQFF.

V and J are TRBV29-1 and TRBJ2-7; the D gene is possibly TRBD2 (5 bases). In germline, CDR1 is SQVTM, CDR2 ANQGSEA. The CDR3 extends over 13 amino acids. V was clipped by 2 bases and J by 5 bases, with 13 bases between them. The CDR3 nucleotides read TGCAGCGTTGAATCGGGGAAAAGCGACGAGCAGTACTTC. It codes for CSVESGKSDEQYF.

The chain carries TRBV7-3 and TRBJ2-3; 7 positions match TRBD2. After removal of 1 base from V and 4 bases from J, the junction contained 2 bases not matched to a gene. This CDR3 has 14 residues. The germline V gene has CDR1 SGHTA and CDR2 FQGTGA. The CDR3 nucleotides are TGTGCCAGCAGCTTAATGGGGGGGGCAGATACGCAGTATTTT. Residues: CASSLMGGADTQYF. Full variable domain (missing parts from reference TRBV7-3 and TRBJ2-3): GAGVSQTPSNKVTEKGKYVELRCDPISGHTALYWYRQSLGQGPEFLIYFQGTGAADDSGLPNDRFFAVRPEGSVSTLKIQRTERGDSAVYLCASSLMGGADTQYFGPGTRLTVL.

This clonotype was recorded a few times. The chain links TRBV6-1 to TRBJ2-7, with D unresolved. The V end lost 4 bases, the J end lost 4 bases, and 8 bases lay between the germline ends. The CDR3 is 12 residues long. Per germline, CDR1 MNHNS and CDR2 SASEGT. The CDR3 DNA reads TGTGCCAGCAGTGGTAGAGAGTACGAGCAGTACTTC. This codes for CASSGREYEQYF.

This clonotype showed up just a few times. The chain combines TRBV5-1 with TRBJ2-2, with TRBD1 identical over 7 bases. Germline values: CDR1 SGHRS, CDR2 YFSETQ. The length of the CDR3 is 15 residues. J gave up 3 bases and V 3 bases, and 5 bases lay outside the gene matches. CDR3 residues: CASSWGQRDTGELFF. CDR3 in DNA: TGCGCCAGCAGCTGGGGACAGAGAGACACCGGGGAGCTGTTTTTT.

This clonotype has at least ten counts. The J gene is TRBJ1-6, the V gene TRBV27, with unresolved D. Germline V gene data show CDR1 as MNHEY and CDR2 as SMNVEV (reference sequence). This CDR3 is 14 amino acids long. The V gene lost 3 bases and the J gene lost 7 bases, with 10 bases spanning the gap. The CDR3 loop reads CASSFWADNSPLHF. CDR3 in DNA: TGTGCCAGCAGTTTTTGGGCTGACAATTCACCCCTCCACTTT.

This clonotype was seen ten or more times. The chain uses TRBV10-1 and TRBJ2-7; D may be TRBD1 (5 bases). The CDR3 loop spans 15 amino acids. In germline, CDR1 is WNHNN, CDR2 SYGVQD (reference sequence). The V gene lost 4 bases and the J gene lost 7 bases, with 20 bases spanning the gap. The CDR3 spells CASSGSQVLYGEQYF. The CDR3 region has the DNA TGCGCCAGCAGTGGGTCACAGGTATTGTACGGTGAGCAGTACTTC.

In this sample, this clonotype turned up a few times. V gene TRBV10-3 combines with J gene TRBJ1-3; D call uncertain. The CDR3 loop spans 15 amino acids. Germline CDR1 and CDR2: ENHRY and SYGVKD. Between the trimmed V and J ends, which lost 8 bases and 0 bases, there was a span of 14 bases. The CDR3 loop reads CAIGTTGSSGNTIYF. The DNA for the CDR3 is TGTGCCATCGGTACAACGGGGAGCTCTGGAAACACCATATATTTT.

This clonotype was counted only a few times. CDR3 nucleotides: TGCAGTGCTACCCCGGACGCTAGCGGGGGATTCACAGATACGCAGTATTTT. Translated, it gives CSATPDASGGFTDTQYF. The chain recombines TRBV20-1 with TRBJ2-3, with 10 bases fitting TRBD2. Looked up from germline, CDR1 is DFQATT and CDR2 is SNEGSKA (reference sequence). V lost 4 bases to trimming and J lost 2 bases; unmatched junction nucleotides: 12. The CDR3 totals 17 residues.

This clonotype was counted a few times. The chain links TRBV12-3 or TRBV12-4 to TRBJ1-2; TRBD1 matches at 9 bases. The CDR3 loop spans 15 amino acids. The ends lost 5 bases at V and 7 bases at J; junction bases unmatched: 11. This chain's CDR3 is CASSPWDRVGAGYTF. CDR3 in DNA: TGTGCCAGCAGTCCCTGGGACAGGGTAGGTGCTGGCTACACCTTC.

This clonotype was seen a few times. The genes are TRBV19 and TRBJ2-7; 10 nucleotides agree with TRBD1. The germline gives CDR1 LNHDA, CDR2 SQIVND (reference sequence). V lost 6 bases, J lost 1 base, and 6 bases stayed unmatched. The length of the CDR3 is 15 residues. CDR3 in amino acids: CASRRGTGESYEQYF. CDR3 DNA: TGTGCCAGTAGACGAGGGACAGGGGAATCCTACGAGCAGTACTTC.

This clonotype has a handful of counts. The V call is TRBV30, the J call TRBJ2-6; no definite D call. The CDR3 sequence is 14 residues long. Trimming pared 3 bases from V and 2 bases from J, leaving 8 bases between. CDR1 is GTSNPN, CDR2 SVGIG, per germline (reference sequence). The CDR3 coding sequence is TGTGCCTGGAGGCTAGGACCTGGGGCCAACGTCCTGACTTTC. Amino acids: CAWRLGPGANVLTF.

The V call is TRBV5-6, the J call TRBJ1-4, with D tentatively TRBD1 (6 bases). The CDR3 is 17 residues long. Germline CDR1 reads SGHDT; CDR2 reads YYEEEE. V shed 0 bases and J shed 2 bases, with 14 bases lying between them. The CDR3 sequence is CASSLDREGATNEKLFF. CDR3 bases: TGTGCCAGCAGCTTGGACAGGGAAGGCGCCACTAATGAAAAACTGTTTTTT.